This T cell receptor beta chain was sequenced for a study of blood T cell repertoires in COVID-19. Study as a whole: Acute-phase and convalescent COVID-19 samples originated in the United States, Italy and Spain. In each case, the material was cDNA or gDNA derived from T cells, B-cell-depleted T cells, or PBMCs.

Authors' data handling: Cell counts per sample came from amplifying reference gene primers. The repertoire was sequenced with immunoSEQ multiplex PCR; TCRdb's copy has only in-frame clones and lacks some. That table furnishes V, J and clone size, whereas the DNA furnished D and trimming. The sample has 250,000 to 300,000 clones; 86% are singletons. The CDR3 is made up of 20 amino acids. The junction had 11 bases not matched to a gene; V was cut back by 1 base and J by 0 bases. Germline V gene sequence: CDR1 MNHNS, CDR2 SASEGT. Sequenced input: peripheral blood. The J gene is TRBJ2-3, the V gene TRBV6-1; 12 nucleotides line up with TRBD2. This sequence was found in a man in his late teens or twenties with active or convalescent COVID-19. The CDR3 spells CASSEELAGGTFWSTDTQYF. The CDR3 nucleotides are TGTGCCAGCAGTGAAGAACTAGCGGGGGGAACGTTTTGGAGCACAGATACGCAGTATTTT.